This TCR beta chain was sequenced for a study of memory CD4+ T cells and cytomegalovirus serostatus. Overall study: Healthy Belgian adult donors included 9 or 10 CMV-positive and some 25 CMV-negative people.

Clones were sequenced by immunoSEQ multiplex PCR, and TCRdb holds only the in-frame ones, with some missing. The sample comprises fewer than 35,000 clones, about 80% of which are singletons, and around 0.68% rests with the top ten. The sort gate was single viable CD3+CD4+CD8-CD45RO+ cells for memory CD4+ T cells. Serum IgG to CMV pp150, pp28, p38 and p52 defined serostatus. Source material: memory CD4+ T cells from blood. The clonotype was recovered from an adult in good health and CMV-seronegative.

DNA for the CDR3: TGTGCCAGCAGCTTAGTAGGCATCAATTCCCCCGGGGAGCTGTTTTTT. It yields the protein CASSLVGINSPGELFF. The genes are TRBV7-8 and TRBJ2-2; D is unresolved. V was pared by 1 base and J by 6 bases, with 15 bases between. Germline CDR1 SGHVS, CDR2 FQNEAQ. This CDR3 contains 16 residues.